A selection of T cell receptor beta chains follows, all from one sample in a study of beta chain features in type 1 diabetes. Clones were sequenced by immunoSEQ multiplex PCR, and TCRdb holds only the in-frame ones, with some missing. The sample has 310,000 or so clones, less than 10% seen once. The material sequenced was central memory CD4+ T cells from blood. The source is a woman in her late teens or twenties in good health. CDR3s include the opening cysteine and the closing phenylalanine or tryptophan. D genes are given only for firm matches. Where a row states a size, it is once, few, many or the class of an expanded clone; other rows omit it.

V	D	J	size	CDR3	DNA
TRBV7-2	TRBD1	TRBJ1-4	NA	CASSTTGGAKLFF	TGTGCCAGCAGCACCACAGGGGGCGCGAAACTGTTTTTT
TRBV11-1	NA	TRBJ2-2	NA	CASSSRQRTGELFF	TGTGCCAGCAGCTCCCGACAGAGGACCGGGGAGCTGTTTTTT
TRBV4-3	TRBD1	TRBJ2-7	NA	CASSQTPGQGYEQYF	TGCGCCAGCAGCCAAACCCCGGGACAGGGCTACGAGCAGTACTTC
TRBV14	NA	TRBJ1-5	NA	CASSQGVDQPQHF	TGTGCCAGCAGCCAAGGGGTGGACCAGCCCCAGCATTTT
TRBV7-2	NA	TRBJ2-7	NA	CASRDVGFGLEQYF	TGTGCCAGCAGGGACGTGGGTTTCGGCCTCGAGCAGTACTTC
TRBV5-4	NA	TRBJ1-4	many	CASSLDTQGRREKLFF	TGTGCCAGCAGCCTGGACACACAGGGAAGAAGGGAAAAACTGTTTTTT
TRBV25-1	NA	TRBJ2-2	NA	CASTSISGRGATGELFF	TGTGCCAGCACCTCCATATCCGGCAGGGGAGCCACCGGGGAGCTGTTTTTT
TRBV6-5	NA	TRBJ2-5	few	CASSPGRGNWETQYF	TGTGCCAGCAGCCCCGGGAGAGGCAATTGGGAGACCCAGTACTTC
TRBV11-2	NA	TRBJ2-3	NA	CASSLSRNTQYF	TGTGCCAGCAGCTTGTCCAGGAATACGCAGTATTTT
TRBV16	NA	TRBJ2-7	few	CASSQYRDSYEQYF	TGTGCCAGCAGCCAATACCGGGACTCCTACGAGCAGTACTTC
TRBV7-9	TRBD2	TRBJ2-3	NA	CASSRTSGGTDTQYF	TGTGCCAGCAGTCGGACTAGCGGAGGCACAGATACGCAGTATTTT
TRBV6-1	NA	TRBJ1-2	NA	CASLYTLTDYGYTF	TGTGCCAGCCTATATACTCTGACAGACTATGGCTACACCTTC
TRBV10-3	NA	TRBJ2-5	NA	CATGGGGGETQYF	TGTGCCACCGGAGGTGGGGGTGGGGAGACCCAGTACTTC
TRBV6-1	NA	TRBJ2-6	NA	CASEELSGANVLTF	TGTGCCAGCGAAGAGCTTTCAGGGGCCAACGTCCTGACTTTC
TRBV4-3	NA	TRBJ2-1	many	CASSQTKDERYNEQFF	TGCGCCAGCAGCCAGACGAAGGACGAGAGGTACAATGAGCAGTTCTTC
TRBV4-3	NA	TRBJ2-5	NA	CASSQDGGVAETQYF	TGCGCCAGCAGCCAAGATGGGGGAGTAGCAGAGACCCAGTACTTC
TRBV11-1	NA	TRBJ2-1	NA	CASSKSRDPSGDEQFF	TGTGCCAGCAGCAAGAGCCGGGACCCCTCGGGGGATGAGCAGTTCTTC
TRBV7-9	NA	TRBJ1-4	few	CASSLERGWATGEKLFF	TGTGCCAGCAGCTTGGAAAGAGGGTGGGCAACTGGTGAAAAACTGTTTTTT
TRBV27	NA	TRBJ2-1	few	CASSLSLGNEQFF	TGTGCCAGCAGTTTATCGCTGGGGAATGAGCAGTTCTTC
TRBV7-9	NA	TRBJ1-2	few	CASSLKSGANYGYTF	TGTGCCAGCAGCTTAAAGAGTGGAGCTAACTATGGCTACACCTTC
TRBV5-1	NA	TRBJ2-7	few	CASSDQLERAREQYF	TGCGCCAGCAGCGATCAACTAGAGAGGGCACGCGAGCAGTACTTC
TRBV4-2	NA	TRBJ2-3	few	CASSQVVYTDTQYF	TGTGCCAGCAGCCAAGTTGTCTACACAGATACGCAGTATTTT
TRBV7-8	NA	TRBJ2-5	NA	CASSLSRETQYF	TGTGCCAGCAGCTTATCTCGCGAGACCCAGTACTTC
TRBV7-2	TRBD2	TRBJ2-7	NA	CASSSRLPGAGGSYEQYF	TGTGCCAGCAGCTCACGCCTCCCCGGGGCGGGAGGGTCCTACGAGCAGTACTTC
TRBV10-1	TRBD1	TRBJ2-1	NA	CASSTGVNEQFF	TGCGCCAGCAGTACAGGGGTGAATGAGCAGTTCTTC
TRBV2	NA	TRBJ2-3	many	CASSGRQGGTDTQYF	TGTGCCAGCAGTGGACGTCAGGGAGGCACAGATACGCAGTATTTT
TRBV5-1	TRBD1	TRBJ2-7	few	CASSLGTGRYAYEQYF	TGCGCCAGCAGCTTGGGGACAGGGCGGTATGCTTACGAGCAGTACTTC
TRBV28	NA	TRBJ2-3	few	CASSPQGWGTDTQYF	TGTGCCAGCAGCCCTCAGGGGTGGGGCACAGATACGCAGTATTTT
TRBV4-2	TRBD2	TRBJ2-1	few	CASSQARGGSNEQFF	TGTGCCAGCAGCCAAGCTCGCGGGGGATCCAATGAGCAGTTCTTC
TRBV29-1	TRBD1	TRBJ1-2	NA	CSVTGDGYTF	TGCAGCGTTACAGGGGACGGCTACACCTTC
TRBV13	NA	TRBJ2-7	NA	CASSLDGYEQYF	TGTGCCAGCAGCTTAGATGGGTACGAGCAGTACTTC
TRBV2	TRBD1	TRBJ1-2	few	CASSAETGVYTF	TGTGCCAGCAGTGCGGAGACAGGGGTCTACACCTTC
TRBV2	NA	TRBJ2-5	few	CASSQEGGRETQYF	TGTGCCAGCAGTCAGGAGGGCGGTCGGGAGACCCAGTACTTC
TRBV28	TRBD1	TRBJ2-7	many	CASSPSDRENDEQYF	TGTGCCAGCAGTCCCTCGGACAGGGAGAACGACGAGCAGTACTTC
TRBV10-3	TRBD1	TRBJ1-5	NA	CATGQGDSNQPQHF	TGTGCCACCGGACAGGGAGATAGCAATCAGCCCCAGCATTTT
TRBV2	TRBD2	TRBJ2-1	NA	CASGGTRSSNEQFF	TGTGCCAGCGGTGGGACTAGATCTAGCAATGAGCAGTTCTTC
TRBV7-3	NA	TRBJ2-5	NA	CASSPTSETQYF	TGTGCCAGCAGTCCCACGTCGGAGACCCAGTACTTC
TRBV7-8	NA	TRBJ2-7	NA	CASRPRGRPSYEQYF	TGTGCCAGCAGGCCTAGAGGGAGGCCCTCCTACGAGCAGTACTTC
TRBV28	NA	TRBJ2-2	few	CASMGPGTFTGELFF	TGTGCCAGCATGGGACCTGGGACCTTCACCGGGGAGCTGTTTTTT
TRBV5-1	TRBD1	TRBJ2-6	few	CASRQGASSGANVLTF	TGCGCCAGCAGACAGGGGGCGTCCTCTGGGGCCAACGTCCTGACTTTC
TRBV15	NA	TRBJ2-2	NA	CATSRDSVLTGELFF	TGTGCCACCAGCAGAGACAGTGTTTTAACCGGGGAGCTGTTTTTT